The 30 T cell receptor beta chains given below trace back to one sample, sequenced in a study of Ad26.COV2.S vaccination and SARS-CoV-2 variants. Libraries were prepared by immunoSEQ multiplex PCR; TCRdb keeps only in-frame clonotypes and omits some of them. The top ten hold around 47% of the sample, which has fewer than 55,000 clones, 65% to 90% seen once. The sample consisted of peripheral blood, taken after recovery from COVID-19. All receptors derive from a human donor who had recovered from COVID-19.

CDR3 residues: CASSTDRGTRTEAFF. As DNA, the CDR3 is TGTGCCAGTAGTACCGACAGGGGAACGAGGACTGAAGCTTTCTTT. The chain is built from TRBV19 and TRBJ1-1, with TRBD1 matching 8 bases. J gave up 5 bases and V 4 bases, and 9 bases lay outside the gene matches. CDR3 length: 15 amino acids. In germline, CDR1 is LNHDA, CDR2 SQIVND (reference sequence).

This chain links TRBV12-3 or TRBV12-4 with TRBJ1-4; D ambiguous. This CDR3 is built from 13 residues. Trimming pared 1 base from V and 5 bases from J, leaving 5 bases between. DNA for the CDR3: TGTGCCAGCAGTTTAGAGGCCAATGAAAAACTGTTTTTT. It encodes CASSLEANEKLFF.

This clone was counted a single time. The chain combines TRBV7-8 with TRBJ1-1, with D unclear. The V end was cut by 3 bases, the J end by 1 base, with 6 bases between. The CDR3 is made up of 13 amino acids. The germline V gene has CDR1 SGHVS and CDR2 FQNEAQ. CDR3 loop: CASSLRENTEAFF. CDR3 DNA: TGTGCCAGCAGCTTGCGGGAGAACACTGAAGCTTTCTTT.

The V gene is TRBV9, the J gene TRBJ1-5; D might be TRBD1 (5 bases). CDR3 length: 14 amino acids. The ends were cut back, 4 bases at V and 7 bases at J, with 15 bases in the middle. Germline lookup yields CDR1 SGDLS and CDR2 YYNGEE. The CDR3 DNA reads TGTGCCAGCAGCCCAGGACACCTAACACAGCCCCAGCATTTT. Residues: CASSPGHLTQPQHF.

This rearrangement joins TRBV28 to TRBJ2-7; D is unclear. CDR1 is MDHEN and CDR2 is SYDVKM in the germline V gene. The CDR3 spans 11 residues. Trimming stripped 2 bases from V and 6 bases from J, with 5 bases between. The CDR3 DNA reads TGTGCCAGCAGTTTAGCAACCGAGCAGTACTTC. Its protein product is CASSLATEQYF.

This clone came up once. This chain joins TRBV14 and TRBJ2-5; no definite D call. In germline, CDR1 is SGHDN, CDR2 FVKESK. This CDR3 region has 13 residues. The V end was cut by 5 bases, the J end by 4 bases, with 11 bases between. The CDR3 loop is CASSSSNGETQYF. Here the CDR3 DNA reads TGTGCCAGCAGCTCAAGCAATGGAGAGACCCAGTACTTC.

The chain has TRBV9 and TRBJ2-1, with TRBD2 identical over 13 bases. The CDR3 totals 16 residues. V gave up 0 bases and J gave up 7 bases; unmatched junction bases: 4. Germline loops: CDR1 SGDLS, CDR2 YYNGEE. The CDR3 here is CASSVDGLAGVNEQFF. The DNA for the CDR3 is TGTGCCAGCAGCGTAGACGGACTAGCGGGAGTAAATGAGCAGTTCTTC.

The chain joins TRBV5-1 to TRBJ1-1; 9 bases align to TRBD1. The V and J ends lost 6 bases and 5 bases, in that order; junction bases with no gene match: 8. Germline CDR1 and CDR2: SGHRS and YFSETQ. This CDR3 has 14 amino acids. This chain's CDR3 is CASMSDRGGTEAFF. The CDR3 DNA sequence: TGCGCCAGCATGTCGGACAGGGGAGGGACTGAAGCTTTCTTT.

The chain uses TRBV6-5 and TRBJ2-7, with D uncertain. This CDR3 is 13 amino acids long. Trimming removed 6 bases at V and 0 bases at J, with 9 bases between. CDR1 is MNHEY, CDR2 SVGAGI, per germline. The CDR3 DNA follows: TGTGCCAGCAGCTGGGATGCCTCCTACGAGCAGTACTTC. It specifies CASSWDASYEQYF.

This chain links TRBV28 with TRBJ2-1, with TRBD2 identical over 8 bases. CDR3 size: 16 residues. The V segment lost 1 base and the J segment 0 bases; nucleotides outside the gene matches: 2. CDR1 MDHEN and CDR2 SYDVKM come from the germline V gene. CDR3 in amino acids: CASSLSAGGSYNEQFF. CDR3 coding DNA: TGTGCCAGCAGTTTATCGGCGGGAGGCTCCTACAATGAGCAGTTCTTC.

The chain employs TRBV4-2 and TRBJ1-1; D gene uncertain. CDR1 and CDR2 from the germline V gene are LGHNA and YNFKEQ. There are 16 residues in the CDR3. V gave up 0 bases and J gave up 1 base, with 12 bases separating them. CDR3 sequence: CASSQDGRVENTEAFF. CDR3 sequence (DNA): TGTGCCAGCAGCCAAGACGGGAGGGTTGAGAACACTGAAGCTTTCTTT.

The V gene is TRBV10-3, the J gene TRBJ1-3; 8 bases match TRBD1. V trimming: 4 bases; J trimming: 0 bases; junction bases outside the gene matches: 5. This CDR3 region has 16 residues. CDR1 ENHRY and CDR2 SYGVKD come from the germline V gene. The CDR3 is CAISAGQATSGNTIYF. DNA of the CDR3: TGTGCCATCAGTGCGGGACAGGCTACCTCTGGAAACACCATATATTTT.

This chain joins TRBV24-1 and TRBJ1-5; 7 bases are shared with TRBD1. The trim removed 3 bases at V and 1 base at J, leaving 2 bases unmatched. Germline lookup yields CDR1 KGHDR and CDR2 SFDVKD. The CDR3 has 15 residues. CDR3 loop: CATSDRQGSNQPQHF. The CDR3 nucleotides read TGTGCCACCAGTGATAGACAGGGAAGCAATCAGCCCCAGCATTTT.

This chain connects TRBV9 to TRBJ2-3; TRBD2 agrees at 10 bases. Looked up from germline, CDR1 is SGDLS and CDR2 is YYNGEE. This CDR3 has 16 residues. V dropped 2 bases and J dropped 1; count of bases not matched to a gene: 4. CDR3 DNA sequence: TGTGCCAGCAGCGTGGTAGCGGGGGGTCGCACAGATACGCAGTATTTT. It yields the protein CASSVVAGGRTDTQYF.

The sample holds a few counts of this clone. The rearrangement links TRBV3-1 (or the pseudogene TRBV3-2) to TRBJ2-5, with 12 bases lining up with TRBD2. From germline, CDR1 is LGHDT and CDR2 YNNKEL (reference sequence). The length of the CDR3 is 17 residues. V lost 1 base and J lost 7; bases outside the gene matches: 10. This CDR3 is CASSQVLLAGGPVTQYF. CDR3 coding DNA: TGTGCCAGCAGCCAAGTACTCCTAGCGGGAGGGCCCGTGACCCAGTACTTC.

V is TRBV7-7 and J is TRBJ2-5; perhaps D is TRBD1 or TRBD2 (5 bases each). The CDR3 sequence is 15 residues long. The germline gives CDR1 SSHAT, CDR2 FNYEAQ (reference sequence). The V gene lost 5 bases and the J gene lost 4 bases, with 17 bases spanning the gap. CDR3: CASSPGTSRGETQYF. The CDR3 DNA is TGTGCCAGCAGCCCCGGGACCTCACGAGGAGAGACCCAGTACTTC.

V is TRBV19 and J is TRBJ2-4; perhaps TRBD1 as D (5 bases). The V end was cut by 3 bases, the J end by 0 bases, with 12 bases between. From germline, CDR1 is LNHDA and CDR2 SQIVND (reference sequence). This CDR3 comprises 16 residues. The CDR3 nucleotides read TGTGCCAGTAGTATTGTTCTGGGGCTAGCCAAAAACATTCAGTACTTC. Protein product: CASSIVLGLAKNIQYF. Based on the CDR3 plus reference TRBV19 and TRBJ2-4, the full variable domain is DGGITQSPKYLFRKEGQNVTLSCEQNLNHDAMYWYRQDPGQGLRLIYYSQIVNDFQKGDIAEGYSVSREKKESFPLTVTSAQKNPTAFYLCASSIVLGLAKNIQYFGAGTRLSVL.

The V and J genes are TRBV11-2 and TRBJ2-4; D not resolved. Germline V CDR1 and CDR2: SGHAT, FQNNGV. Trimming shortened V by 3 bases and J by 1 base, and 10 bases separated the two germline ends. The CDR3 sequence is 15 residues long. CDR3 DNA sequence: TGTGCCAGCAGCTTGGGTTTCAGTGCCAAAAACATTCAGTACTTC. It yields the protein CASSLGFSAKNIQYF.

V gene TRBV6-5 combines with J gene TRBJ2-2; 7 bases align to TRBD1. The CDR3 sequence is 14 residues long. V shed 2 bases and J 6 bases; nucleotides not matched to a gene: 3. Germline CDR1 MNHEY, CDR2 SVGAGI. CDR3 residues: CASSYTGEAGELFF. The CDR3 DNA reads TGTGCCAGCAGTTACACAGGGGAAGCCGGGGAGCTGTTTTTT.

This chain joins TRBV7-8 and TRBJ1-5; maybe TRBD1 (5 bases). Germline assignment: CDR1 SGHVS and CDR2 FQNEAQ. CDR3 size: 13 residues. Between the trimmed V and J ends, which lost 6 bases and 7 bases, there was a span of 13 bases. The CDR3 sequence is CASSLEGLQPQHF. As DNA, the CDR3 is TGTGCCAGCAGTCTCGAGGGGTTGCAGCCCCAGCATTTT.

The gene calls are TRBV19 and TRBJ2-3; 9 bases are a match to TRBD1. Looked up from germline, CDR1 is LNHDA and CDR2 is SQIVND (reference sequence). This CDR3 region has 14 residues. V shed 6 bases and J 3 bases; nucleotides not matched to a gene: 4. CDR3 nucleotide sequence: TGTGCCAGTAGAAACAGGGGGCGGACAGATACGCAGTATTTT. It specifies CASRNRGRTDTQYF.

This sequence joins TRBV6-6 and TRBJ1-3, with D maybe TRBD1 (5 bases). Trimming left V 7 bases short and J 6 bases short, with 22 bases between. Germline CDR1 and CDR2: MNHNY and SVGAGI (reference sequence). The CDR3 runs to 16 residues. The CDR3 here is CASKQNLGTAINTIYF. As DNA, the CDR3 is TGTGCCAGCAAGCAGAACCTCGGGACGGCCATAAACACCATATATTTT.

This clone was recorded a few times. The J gene is TRBJ1-1, the V gene TRBV6-5, with D tentatively TRBD1 (5 bases). The CDR3 runs to 15 residues. CDR1 is MNHEY and CDR2 is SVGAGI in the germline V gene. Trimming removed 2 bases at V and 4 bases at J, with 14 bases between. The CDR3 spells CASSYSWKGLTEAFF. In DNA form, the CDR3 reads TGTGCCAGCAGTTACAGTTGGAAGGGACTCACTGAAGCTTTCTTT.

This clone showed up just once. J is TRBJ2-1 and V is TRBV2, with a possible D match to TRBD2 (6 bases). CDR3 length: 15 residues. Germline loops: CDR1 SNHLY, CDR2 FYNNEI. Trimming stripped 1 base from V and 4 bases from J, with 11 bases between. The CDR3 DNA is TGTGCCAGCAGTGAAGAGGGTGGAGGGTACAATGAGCAGTTCTTC. Encoded protein: CASSEEGGGYNEQFF. The whole variable domain, remainder taken from reference TRBV2 and TRBJ2-1, is EPEVTQTPSHQVTQMGQEVILRCVPISNHLYFYWYRQILGQKVEFLVSFYNNEISEKSEIFDDQFSVERPDGSNFTLKIRSTKLEDSAMYFCASSEEGGGYNEQFFGPGTRLTVL.

V gene TRBV14 combines with J gene TRBJ1-2; 8 bases map to TRBD1. J was trimmed by 4 bases and V by 3 bases; bases with no gene match: 10. The CDR3 sequence is 16 residues long. CDR1 is SGHDN, CDR2 FVKESK, per germline. The CDR3 sequence: CASSHVLDRDSYGYTF. Here the CDR3 DNA reads TGTGCCAGCAGCCATGTGTTGGACAGGGACAGCTATGGCTACACCTTC.

This chain links TRBV11-2 with TRBJ2-1; D gene ambiguous. The CDR3 consists of 14 residues. CDR1 and CDR2 from the germline V gene are SGHAT and FQNNGV. With 4 bases removed from V and 4 bases from J, the gap between germline ends came to 11 bases. The CDR3 is CASSSADGYNEQFF. The CDR3 DNA reads as TGTGCCAGCAGCTCGGCGGACGGTTACAATGAGCAGTTCTTC. Full variable domain (outside the CDR3, taken from reference TRBV11-2 and TRBJ2-1): EAGVAQSPRYKIIEKRQSVAFWCNPISGHATLYWYQQILGQGPKLLIQFQNNGVVDDSQLPKDRFSAERLKGVDSTLKIQPAKLEDSAVYLCASSSADGYNEQFFGPGTRLTVL.

The V gene is TRBV20-1, the J gene TRBJ1-1; D is uncertain. Germline CDR1 is DFQATT and CDR2 is SNEGSKA (reference sequence). Trimming took 5 bases from V and 2 from J, leaving 3 bases between them. CDR3 length: 10 residues. The CDR3 region has the DNA TGCAGTGCTCTCAACACTGAAGCTTTCTTT. Residues: CSALNTEAFF.

The V call is TRBV2, the J call TRBJ1-2; 10 bases are a match to TRBD1. CDR3 length equals 16 residues. The germline V gene encodes CDR1 SNHLY and CDR2 FYNNEI. With 6 bases clipped from V and 4 bases from J, the junction kept 11 bases outside the gene matches. CDR3 sequence: CASRGQGLSNPYGYTF. In DNA form, the CDR3 reads TGTGCCAGCAGGGGACAGGGGCTCTCTAACCCCTATGGCTACACCTTC.

This clone was picked up a small number of times. V and J are TRBV18 and TRBJ1-1; D not certain. From germline, CDR1 is KGHSH and CDR2 LQKENI. V dropped 4 bases and J dropped 0 bases, with 6 bases sitting between them. CDR3 length: 13 amino acids. The CDR3 DNA reads TGTGCCAGCTCACGGGCCTTGAACACTGAAGCTTTCTTT. Translated: CASSRALNTEAFF. Filled out from reference TRBV18 and TRBJ1-1, the complete variable domain reads NAGVMQNPRHLVRRRGQEARLRCSPMKGHSHVYWYRQLPEEGLKFMVYLQKENIIDESGMPKERFSAEFPKEGPSILRIQQVVRGDSAAYFCASSRALNTEAFFGQGTRLTVV.

V and J are TRBV5-1 and TRBJ2-3; 8 bases are a match to TRBD2. After removal of 4 bases from V and 2 bases from J, the junction contained 9 bases not matched to a gene. There are 16 residues in the CDR3. Germline CDR1 is SGHRS and CDR2 is YFSETQ. CDR3: CASSRGGLISTDTQYF. Written as DNA, the CDR3 is TGCGCCAGCAGCCGGGGGGGTCTTATTTCCACAGATACGCAGTATTTT.